The sequence of this T cell receptor (beta chain) was determined in a study of shared clonotypes between healthy human individuals. The study, taken as a whole, reports: The authors expected sequencing depth to affect clonotype sharing among donors. Specimens sampled were limited to blood, with tissue repertoires likely differing. Generally, naive subsets came out with larger estimated richness than memory subsets.

A CD45RA-negative memory subset and a CD45RA+ naive subset were separated from the CD4+ cells. V lost 2 bases, J lost 0 bases, and 11 bases lay in between. The germline V gene has CDR1 MNHNS and CDR2 SASEGT. The CDR3 has 16 residues. As to this clone: Its antigen remains unknown.

Generated by immunoSEQ multiplex PCR, the TCRdb table keeps only in-frame clones and is missing some. The table shows over a million clones, with 70% to 80% occurring only once. The sample taken for sequencing was memory CD4+ T cells sorted from blood. The subset here: CD45RA-negative fraction. V gene TRBV6-1 combines with J gene TRBJ1-5, with D possibly TRBD1 on 5 matching bases. The TCR originated in a man aged 18-30 years in good health. The CDR3 nucleotides are TGTGCCAGCAGTGAATACGCAGGGATTAGCAATCAGCCCCAGCATTTT. This codes for CASSEYAGISNQPQHF.